In its sample, the clone carrying this T cell receptor beta chain was seen once. Its antigen is not known. Germline V gene data show CDR1 as MNHEY and CDR2 as SVGEGT. CDR3 length: 14 amino acids. The germline V and J ends were trimmed by 7 bases and 1 base, with 13 bases remaining between them. Treatment of any kind had been given to no patient before thyroid surgery. Original handling: What underpinned the distant-metastasis classifier for papillary thyroid cancer was the set of CDR3 differences across clinicopathological groups. From the PCR reads, TCRdb re-called clones with MiXCR. The V and J calls and clone size are TCRdb's, not the authors'. The repertoire holds 20,000 to 25,000 clones, with approximately 19% as singletons. This entry is derived from a study of metastatic and nonmetastatic thyroid tumors. Study-wide background: A comparison of repertoires was made across blood and tumor or nodule tissue from malignant and benign thyroid patients.

Findings of the study overall: Significantly higher TCR beta diversity was reportedly seen in malignant thyroid tumors than benign nodules, in blood and tumor.

The V gene is TRBV6-2 or TRBV6-3, the J gene TRBJ2-5; perhaps D is TRBD1 or TRBD2 (6 bases each). What was sequenced was blood. This clonotype originated in a female donor with papillary thyroid cancer or a benign thyroid nodule (not recorded which). Some clones in this sample may be carry-over from other donors' samples. For the CDR3, the DNA is TGTGCCAGCAATGGCGGGGACACCCAAGAGACCCAGTACTTC. Translating gives CASNGGDTQETQYF.